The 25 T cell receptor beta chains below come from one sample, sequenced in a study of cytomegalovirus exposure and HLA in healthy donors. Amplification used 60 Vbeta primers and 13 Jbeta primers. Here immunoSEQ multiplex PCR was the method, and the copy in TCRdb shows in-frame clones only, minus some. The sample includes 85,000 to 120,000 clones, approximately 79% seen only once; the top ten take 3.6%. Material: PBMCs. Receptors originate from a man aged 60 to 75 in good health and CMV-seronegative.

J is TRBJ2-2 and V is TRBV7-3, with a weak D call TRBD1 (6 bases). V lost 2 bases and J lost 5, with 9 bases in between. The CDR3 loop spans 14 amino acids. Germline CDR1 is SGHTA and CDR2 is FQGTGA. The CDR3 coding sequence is TGTGCCAGCAGCTTAGGGACAAAAACCGGGGAGCTGTTTTTT. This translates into CASSLGTKTGELFF. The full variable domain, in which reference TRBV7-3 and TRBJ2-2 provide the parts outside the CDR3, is GAGVSQTPSNKVTEKGKYVELRCDPISGHTALYWYRQSLGQGPEFLIYFQGTGAADDSGLPNDRFFAVRPEGSVSTLKIQRTERGDSAVYLCASSLGTKTGELFFGEGSRLTVL.

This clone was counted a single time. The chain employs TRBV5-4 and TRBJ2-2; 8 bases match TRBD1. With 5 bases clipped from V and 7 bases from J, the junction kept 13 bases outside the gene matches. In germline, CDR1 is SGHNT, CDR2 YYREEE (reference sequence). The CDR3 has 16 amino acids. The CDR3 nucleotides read TGTGCCAGCAGTTCCGGACAGGGAAGACGGGTCGGGGAGCTGTTTTTT. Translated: CASSSGQGRRVGELFF. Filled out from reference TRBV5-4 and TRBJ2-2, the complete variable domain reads ETGVTQSPTHLIKTRGQQVTLRCSSQSGHNTVSWYQQALGQGPQFIFQYYREEENGRGNFPPRFSGLQFPNYSSELNVNALELDDSALYLCASSSGQGRRVGELFFGEGSRLTVL.

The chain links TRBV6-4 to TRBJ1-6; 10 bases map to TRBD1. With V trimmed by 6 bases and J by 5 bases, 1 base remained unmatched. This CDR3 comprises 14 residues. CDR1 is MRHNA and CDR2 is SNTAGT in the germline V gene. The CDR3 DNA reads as TGTGCCAGCAGGACAGGGGGCGATAATTCACCCCTCCACTTT. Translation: CASRTGGDNSPLHF.

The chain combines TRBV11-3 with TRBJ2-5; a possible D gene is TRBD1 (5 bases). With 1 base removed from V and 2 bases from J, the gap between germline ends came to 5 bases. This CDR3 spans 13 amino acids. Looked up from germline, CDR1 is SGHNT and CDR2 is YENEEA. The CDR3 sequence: CASSLGQQETQYF. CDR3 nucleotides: TGTGCCAGCAGCTTAGGACAGCAAGAGACCCAGTACTTC.

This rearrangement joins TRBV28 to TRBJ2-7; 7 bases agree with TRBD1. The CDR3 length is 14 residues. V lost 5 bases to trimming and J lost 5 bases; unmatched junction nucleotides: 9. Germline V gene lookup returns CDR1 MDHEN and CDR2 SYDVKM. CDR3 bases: TGTGCCAGCAGTGTTCCGGGACAGTACCACGAGCAGTACGTC. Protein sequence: CASSVPGQYHEQYV.

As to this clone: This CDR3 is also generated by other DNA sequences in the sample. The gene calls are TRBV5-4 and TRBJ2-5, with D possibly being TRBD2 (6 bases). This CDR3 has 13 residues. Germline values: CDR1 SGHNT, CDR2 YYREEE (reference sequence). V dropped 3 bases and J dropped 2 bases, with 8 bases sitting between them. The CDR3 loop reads CASSSGGQETQYF. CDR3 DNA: TGTGCCAGCAGCTCTGGGGGGCAAGAGACCCAGTACTTC. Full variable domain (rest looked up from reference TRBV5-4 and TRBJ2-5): ETGVTQSPTHLIKTRGQQVTLRCSSQSGHNTVSWYQQALGQGPQFIFQYYREEENGRGNFPPRFSGLQFPNYSSELNVNALELDDSALYLCASSSGGQETQYFGPGTRLLVL.

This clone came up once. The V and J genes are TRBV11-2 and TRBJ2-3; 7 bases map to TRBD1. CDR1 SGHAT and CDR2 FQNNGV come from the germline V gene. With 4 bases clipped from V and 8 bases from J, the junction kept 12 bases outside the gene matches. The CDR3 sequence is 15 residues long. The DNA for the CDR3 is TGTGCCAGCAGCTCCCGGGACAGAAGAGGAGGTACGCAGTATTTT. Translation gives CASSSRDRRGGTQYF.

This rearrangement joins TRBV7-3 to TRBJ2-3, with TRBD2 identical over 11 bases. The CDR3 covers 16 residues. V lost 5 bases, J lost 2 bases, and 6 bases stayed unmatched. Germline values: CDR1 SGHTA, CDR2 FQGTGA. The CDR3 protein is CASSSQGLAATDTQYF. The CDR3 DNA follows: TGTGCCAGCAGCAGTCAGGGACTAGCGGCCACAGATACGCAGTATTTT. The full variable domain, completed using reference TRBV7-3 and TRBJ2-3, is GAGVSQTPSNKVTEKGKYVELRCDPISGHTALYWYRQSLGQGPEFLIYFQGTGAADDSGLPNDRFFAVRPEGSVSTLKIQRTERGDSAVYLCASSSQGLAATDTQYFGPGTRLTVL.

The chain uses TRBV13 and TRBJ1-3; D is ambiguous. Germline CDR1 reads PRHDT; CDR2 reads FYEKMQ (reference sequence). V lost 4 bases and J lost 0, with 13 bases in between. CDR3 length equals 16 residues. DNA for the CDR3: TGTGCCAGCAGCTCCGAGGGCCCGTCCTCTGGAAACACCATATATTTT. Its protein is CASSSEGPSSGNTIYF.

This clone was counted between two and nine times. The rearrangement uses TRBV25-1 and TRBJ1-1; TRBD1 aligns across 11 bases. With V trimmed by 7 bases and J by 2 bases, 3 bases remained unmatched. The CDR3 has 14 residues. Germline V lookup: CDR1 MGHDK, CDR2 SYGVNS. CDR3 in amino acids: CASTRTGGNTEAFF. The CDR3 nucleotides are TGTGCCAGCACTCGGACAGGGGGCAACACTGAAGCTTTCTTT.

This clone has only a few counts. In nucleotides, the CDR3 is TGTGCCAGCTCTAAACAGTTGAACACCGGGGAGCTGTTTTTT. Its protein product is CASSKQLNTGELFF. The rearrangement uses TRBV18 and TRBJ2-2; D remains unclear. Germline CDR1 is KGHSH and CDR2 is LQKENI. Trimming stripped 6 bases from V and 1 base from J, with 9 bases between. The CDR3 length is 14 residues.

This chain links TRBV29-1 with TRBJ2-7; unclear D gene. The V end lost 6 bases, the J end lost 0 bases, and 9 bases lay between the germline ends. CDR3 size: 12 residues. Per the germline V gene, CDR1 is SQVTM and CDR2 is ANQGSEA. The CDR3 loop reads CSVLQSSYEQYF. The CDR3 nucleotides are TGCAGCGTCTTACAGTCCTCCTACGAGCAGTACTTC.

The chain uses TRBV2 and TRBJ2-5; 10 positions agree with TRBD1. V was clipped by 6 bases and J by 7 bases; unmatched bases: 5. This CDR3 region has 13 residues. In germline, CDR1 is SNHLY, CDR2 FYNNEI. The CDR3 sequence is CASRTGGIGTQYF. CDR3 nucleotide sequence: TGTGCCAGCAGGACAGGGGGCATTGGGACCCAGTACTTC.

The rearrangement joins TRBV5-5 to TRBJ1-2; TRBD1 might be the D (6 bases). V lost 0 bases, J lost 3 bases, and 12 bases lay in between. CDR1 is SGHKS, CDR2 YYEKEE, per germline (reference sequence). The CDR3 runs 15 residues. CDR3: CASSLAPRTDYGYTF. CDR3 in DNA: TGTGCCAGCAGCTTGGCCCCGCGGACAGACTATGGCTACACCTTC.

CDR3 DNA sequence: TGTGCCAGCAAGAACTGGGGGGAGAGAGAAAAACTGTTTTTT. Protein product: CASKNWGEREKLFF. The chain uses TRBV6-4 and TRBJ1-4, with D possibly TRBD1 on 5 matching bases. The CDR3 totals 14 residues. The V gene lost 7 bases and the J gene lost 8 bases, with 17 bases spanning the gap. Germline CDR1 MRHNA, CDR2 SNTAGT.

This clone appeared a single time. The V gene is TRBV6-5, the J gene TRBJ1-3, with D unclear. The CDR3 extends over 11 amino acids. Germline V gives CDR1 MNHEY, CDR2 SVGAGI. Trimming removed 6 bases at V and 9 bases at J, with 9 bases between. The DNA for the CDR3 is TGTGCCAGCAGCCGCGCGGGCACCATATATTTT. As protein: CASSRAGTIYF.

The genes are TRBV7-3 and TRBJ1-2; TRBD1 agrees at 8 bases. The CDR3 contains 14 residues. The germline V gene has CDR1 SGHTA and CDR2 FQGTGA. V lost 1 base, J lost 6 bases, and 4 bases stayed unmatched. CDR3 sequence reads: CASSLRDRRDGYTF. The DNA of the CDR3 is TGTGCCAGCAGCTTAAGGGACAGGCGAGATGGCTACACCTTC.

The CDR3 DNA reads TGCGCCAGCAGCTCTTACCCGCGGGAAAGGGCGTACGTC. Its protein is CASSSYPRERAYV. The chain has TRBV5-1 and TRBJ2-7; TRBD2 is a possible D gene (6 bases). This CDR3 is built from 13 residues. Trimming stripped 3 bases from V and 12 bases from J, with 19 bases between. The germline V gene encodes CDR1 SGHRS and CDR2 YFSETQ.

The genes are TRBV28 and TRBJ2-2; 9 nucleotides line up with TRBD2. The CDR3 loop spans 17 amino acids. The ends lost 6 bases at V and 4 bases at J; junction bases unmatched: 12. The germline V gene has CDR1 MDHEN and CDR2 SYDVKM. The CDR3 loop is CASRSVSSGDLTGELFF. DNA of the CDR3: TGTGCCAGCAGGTCCGTGTCTAGCGGGGACCTCACCGGGGAGCTGTTTTTT. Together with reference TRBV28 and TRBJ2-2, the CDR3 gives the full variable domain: DVKVTQSSRYLVKRTGEKVFLECVQDMDHENMFWYRQDPGLGLRLIYFSYDVKMKEKGDIPEGYSVSREKKERFSLILESASTNQTSMYLCASRSVSSGDLTGELFFGEGSRLTVL.

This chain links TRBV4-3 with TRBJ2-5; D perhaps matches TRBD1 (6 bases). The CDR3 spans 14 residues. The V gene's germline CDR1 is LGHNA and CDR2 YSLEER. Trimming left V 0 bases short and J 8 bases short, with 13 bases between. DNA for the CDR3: TGCGCCAGCAGCCAAGATGGCAGGGGTGAAACCCAGTACTTC. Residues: CASSQDGRGETQYF.

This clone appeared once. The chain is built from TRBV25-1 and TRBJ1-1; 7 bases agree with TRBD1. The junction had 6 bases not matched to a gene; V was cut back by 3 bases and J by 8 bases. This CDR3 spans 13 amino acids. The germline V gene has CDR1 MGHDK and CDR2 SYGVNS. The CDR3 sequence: CASSEGGQREAFF. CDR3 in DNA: TGTGCCAGCAGTGAGGGGGGACAGAGAGAAGCTTTCTTT.

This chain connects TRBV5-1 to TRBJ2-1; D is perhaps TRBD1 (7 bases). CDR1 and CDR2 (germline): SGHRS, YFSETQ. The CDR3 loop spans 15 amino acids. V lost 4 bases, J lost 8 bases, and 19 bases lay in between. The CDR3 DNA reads TGCGCCAGCAGCGACGGACAGGCGGGGCACGATGAGCAGTTCTTC. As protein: CASSDGQAGHDEQFF.

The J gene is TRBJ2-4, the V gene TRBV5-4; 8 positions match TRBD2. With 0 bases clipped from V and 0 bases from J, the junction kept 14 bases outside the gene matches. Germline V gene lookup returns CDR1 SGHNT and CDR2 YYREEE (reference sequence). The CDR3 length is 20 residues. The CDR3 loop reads CASSLAMSTSGPLAKNIQYF. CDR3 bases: TGTGCCAGCAGCTTGGCCATGAGCACTAGCGGACCTTTAGCCAAAAACATTCAGTACTTC.

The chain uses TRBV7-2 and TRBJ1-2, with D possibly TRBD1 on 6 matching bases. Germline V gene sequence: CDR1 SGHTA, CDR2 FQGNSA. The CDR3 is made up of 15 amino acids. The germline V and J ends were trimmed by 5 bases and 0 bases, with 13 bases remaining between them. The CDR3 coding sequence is TGTGCCAGCAGCCCGAGGGGGGGAACTAACTATGGCTACACCTTC. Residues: CASSPRGGTNYGYTF.

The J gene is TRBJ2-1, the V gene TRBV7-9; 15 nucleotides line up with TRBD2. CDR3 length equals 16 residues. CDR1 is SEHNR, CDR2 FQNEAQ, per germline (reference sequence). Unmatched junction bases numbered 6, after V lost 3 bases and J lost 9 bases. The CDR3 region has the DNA TGTGCCAGCAGCTTCGGACTAGCGGGGGGGCACGGTGAGCAGTTCTTC. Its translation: CASSFGLAGGHGEQFF. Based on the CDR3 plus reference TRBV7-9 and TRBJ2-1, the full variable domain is DTGVSQNPRHKITKRGQNVTFRCDPISEHNRLYWYRQTLGQGPEFLTYFQNEAQLEKSRLLSDRFSAERPKGSFSTLEIQRTEQGDSAMYLCASSFGLAGGHGEQFFGPGTRLTVL.